This T cell receptor beta chain is drawn from a study of cytomegalovirus exposure and HLA in healthy donors. Study observations and caveats: V- and J-gene trimming in TCR beta was tied to a missense DCLRE1C variant by an analysis performed later. According to an earlier analysis, most TCR beta V segments yielded productive rearrangements about 87% or about 30% of the time. No immune exposure information besides CMV serostatus was available. Researchers left out some V segments, among them TRBV6-2 and TRBV6-3, as indistinguishable.

As regards this clone: What it recognizes is unknown.

The germline V gene encodes CDR1 MGHRA and CDR2 YSYEKL. V dropped 0 bases and J dropped 7 bases, with 21 bases sitting between them. This CDR3 region has 18 residues. PCR was performed using 60 Vbeta and 13 Jbeta primers. Profiled with immunoSEQ multiplex PCR; TCRdb holds only in-frame clones, not every one. The top ten hold roughly 3.1% of the sample, which has about 140,000 clones, roughly 82% seen once. The sequenced sample consisted of PBMCs. The TCR was taken from a young man in good health and CMV-seropositive. The chain combines TRBV4-1 with TRBJ1-4; possibly TRBD1 for D (6 bases). CDR3 sequence reads: CASSQEGTLGQWREKLFF. The CDR3 coding sequence is TGCGCCAGCAGCCAAGAGGGAACTTTGGGACAATGGCGTGAAAAACTGTTTTTT.